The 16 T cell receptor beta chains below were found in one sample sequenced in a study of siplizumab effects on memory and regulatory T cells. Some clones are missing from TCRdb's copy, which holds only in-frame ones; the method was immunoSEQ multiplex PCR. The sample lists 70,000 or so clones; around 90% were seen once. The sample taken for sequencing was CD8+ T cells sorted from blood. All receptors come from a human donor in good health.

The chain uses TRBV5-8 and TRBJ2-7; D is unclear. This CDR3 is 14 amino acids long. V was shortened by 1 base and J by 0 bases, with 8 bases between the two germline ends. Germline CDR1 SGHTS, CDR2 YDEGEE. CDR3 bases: TGTGCCAGCAGCTTGAGCAGGCCCTCCTACGAGCAGTACTTC. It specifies CASSLSRPSYEQYF.

The CDR3 region has the DNA TGTGCCAGCACCCCCGGGTCGGGACCCAACTATGGCTACACCTTC. Amino acids: CASTPGSGPNYGYTF. This chain connects TRBV27 to TRBJ1-2; TRBD1 might be the D (5 bases). V was clipped by 7 bases and J by 2 bases, with 17 bases between them. The CDR3 extends over 15 amino acids. Germline V lookup: CDR1 MNHEY, CDR2 SMNVEV (reference sequence).

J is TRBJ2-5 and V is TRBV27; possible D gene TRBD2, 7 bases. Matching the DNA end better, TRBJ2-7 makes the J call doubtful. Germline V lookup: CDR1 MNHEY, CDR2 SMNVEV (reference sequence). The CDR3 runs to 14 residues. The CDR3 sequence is CASTLGGGWGEQYF. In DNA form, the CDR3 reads TGTGCCAGCACCCTAGGGGGGGGCTGGGGCGAGCAGTACTTC.

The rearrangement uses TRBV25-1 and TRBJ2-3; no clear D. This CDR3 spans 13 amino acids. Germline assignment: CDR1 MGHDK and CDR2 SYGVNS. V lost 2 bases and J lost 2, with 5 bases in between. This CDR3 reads CASSELITDTQYF. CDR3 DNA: TGTGCCAGCAGTGAACTAATCACAGATACGCAGTATTTT. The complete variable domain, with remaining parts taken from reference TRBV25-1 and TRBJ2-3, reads EADIYQTPRYLVIGTGKKITLECSQTMGHDKMYWYQQDPGMELHLIHYSYGVNSTEKGDLSSESTVSRIRTEHFPLTLESARPSHTSQYLCASSELITDTQYFGPGTRLTVL.

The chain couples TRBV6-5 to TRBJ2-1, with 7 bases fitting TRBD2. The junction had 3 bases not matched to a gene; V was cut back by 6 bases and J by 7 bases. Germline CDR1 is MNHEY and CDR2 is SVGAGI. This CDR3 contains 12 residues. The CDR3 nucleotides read TGTGCCAGCAGCCGGGGAGGGAATGAGCAGTTCTTC. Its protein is CASSRGGNEQFF.

In nucleotides, the CDR3 is TGTGCCAGCAGCCAAGGTACATCGGCACACGAGCAGTACTTC. It yields the protein CASSQGTSAHEQYF. V gene TRBV4-2 combines with J gene TRBJ2-7; D not certain. This CDR3 spans 14 amino acids. Germline V CDR1 and CDR2: LGHNA, YNFKEQ. V shed 1 base and J shed 5 bases, with 12 bases lying between them.

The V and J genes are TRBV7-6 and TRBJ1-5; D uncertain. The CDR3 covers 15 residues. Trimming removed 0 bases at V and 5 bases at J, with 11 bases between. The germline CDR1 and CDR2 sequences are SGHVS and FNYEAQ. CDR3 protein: CASSLAPGDYQPQHF. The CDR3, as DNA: TGTGCCAGCAGCTTAGCGCCCGGGGATTATCAGCCCCAGCATTTT.

CDR3 coding DNA: TGCGCCAGCAGTTTTGCTCCAGGGTCTTACAACTATGGCTACACCTTC. Protein: CASSFAPGSYNYGYTF. The chain carries TRBV5-1 and TRBJ1-2, with a weak D call TRBD1 (5 bases). The V and J ends lost 5 bases and 2 bases respectively, with 19 bases between them. This CDR3 contains 16 residues. Germline CDR1 reads SGHRS; CDR2 reads YFSETQ.

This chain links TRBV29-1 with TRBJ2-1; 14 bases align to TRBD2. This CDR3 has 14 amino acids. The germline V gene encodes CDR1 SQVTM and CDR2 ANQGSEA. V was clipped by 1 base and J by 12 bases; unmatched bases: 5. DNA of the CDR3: TGCAGCGTTGAAGGGACTAGCGGGAGGTTAGCGCAGTTCTTC. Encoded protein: CSVEGTSGRLAQFF.

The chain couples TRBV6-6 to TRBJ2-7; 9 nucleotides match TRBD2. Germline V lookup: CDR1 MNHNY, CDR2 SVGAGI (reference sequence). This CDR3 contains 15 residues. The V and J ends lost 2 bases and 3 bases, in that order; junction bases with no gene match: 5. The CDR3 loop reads CASSYEGAGGYEQYF. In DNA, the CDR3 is TGTGCCAGCAGTTACGAAGGAGCGGGAGGCTACGAGCAGTACTTC.

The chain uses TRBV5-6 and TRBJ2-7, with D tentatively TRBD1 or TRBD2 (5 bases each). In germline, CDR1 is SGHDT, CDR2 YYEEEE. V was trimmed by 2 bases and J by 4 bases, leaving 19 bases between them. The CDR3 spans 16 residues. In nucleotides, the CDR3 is TGTGCCAGCAGCTTTGGGGTCCGGGGACCTTCATACGAGCAGTACTTC. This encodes CASSFGVRGPSYEQYF.

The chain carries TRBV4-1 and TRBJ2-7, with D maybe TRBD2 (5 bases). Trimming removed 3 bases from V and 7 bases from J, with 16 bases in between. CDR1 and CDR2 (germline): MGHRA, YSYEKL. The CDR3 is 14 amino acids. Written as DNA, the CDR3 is TGCGCCAGCAGCCATCTCACTCCTTGGGAGGAGCAGTACTTC. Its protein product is CASSHLTPWEEQYF.

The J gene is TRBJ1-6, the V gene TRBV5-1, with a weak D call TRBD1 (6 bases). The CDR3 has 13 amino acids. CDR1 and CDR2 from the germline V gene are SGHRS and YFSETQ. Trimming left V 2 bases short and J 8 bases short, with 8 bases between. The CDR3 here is CASSFAGDSPLHF. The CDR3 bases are TGCGCCAGCAGCTTTGCAGGGGATTCACCCCTCCACTTT.

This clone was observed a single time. DNA for the CDR3: TGTGCCAGCAGTGGACTAGCGCGATGGGTAAGGGATACGCAGTATTTT. It specifies CASSGLARWVRDTQYF. The chain uses TRBV6-4 and TRBJ2-3; TRBD2 aligns across 8 bases. Germline values: CDR1 MRHNA, CDR2 SNTAGT. The CDR3 runs to 16 residues. The J segment lost 6 bases and the V segment lost 4 bases, leaving 12 bases of the junction unmatched.

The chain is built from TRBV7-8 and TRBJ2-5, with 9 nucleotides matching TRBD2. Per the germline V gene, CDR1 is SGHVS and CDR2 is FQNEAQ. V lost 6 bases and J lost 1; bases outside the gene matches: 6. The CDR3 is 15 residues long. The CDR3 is CASSSDSGGQETQYF. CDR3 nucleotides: TGTGCCAGCAGTTCAGATAGCGGGGGCCAAGAGACCCAGTACTTC.

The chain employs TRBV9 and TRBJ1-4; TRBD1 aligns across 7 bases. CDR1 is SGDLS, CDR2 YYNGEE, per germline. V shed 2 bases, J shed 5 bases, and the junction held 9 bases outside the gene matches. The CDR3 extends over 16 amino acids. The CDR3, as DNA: TGTGCCAGCAGCGTGGACCCCGGGACAGCCAATGAAAAACTGTTTTTT. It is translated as CASSVDPGTANEKLFF.